This is a list of T cell receptor beta chains from one sample in a study of blood T cell repertoires in COVID-19. TCRdb keeps only in-frame clones here, not all; method: immunoSEQ multiplex PCR. The table includes 110,000 to 150,000 clones, 84% detected once. The sequencing input was PBMCs or T cells enriched from blood (not recorded which). The receptors come from a woman aged 18-30 years who had been exposed to COVID-19. CDR3s include the opening cysteine and the closing phenylalanine or tryptophan. The D gene is left open where the match is weak. The listing skips clone size in some rows; elsewhere it reads once, few, many or a size class.

clone size,J gene,V gene,D gene,CDR3 protein,CDR3 DNA
.,TRBJ2-7,TRBV14,.,CASSPKTRGEQYF,TGTGCCAGCAGCCCCAAGACCAGGGGCGAGCAGTACTTC
few,TRBJ2-5,TRBV5-4,TRBD1,CASSLQGAQETQYF,TGTGCCAGCAGCTTACAGGGGGCCCAAGAGACCCAGTACTTC
.,TRBJ1-1,TRBV28,.,CASRYTQVSTEAFF,TGTGCCAGCAGGTATACACAGGTTTCCACTGAAGCTTTCTTT
.,TRBJ2-7,TRBV6-2/TRBV6-3,.,CASSRSSYEQYF,TGTGCCAGCAGTCGGAGCTCCTACGAGCAGTACTTC
.,TRBJ2-5,TRBV7-7,TRBD2,CASSLYGRAQETQYF,TGTGCCAGCAGCTTATACGGGAGGGCCCAAGAGACCCAGTACTTC
.,TRBJ1-1,TRBV19,TRBD1,CASSTRQGALDEAFF,TGTGCCAGTAGTACTCGACAGGGGGCGCTGGATGAAGCTTTCTTT
.,TRBJ1-5,TRBV27,.,CASRKTLVGNQPQHF,TGTGCCAGCAGGAAGACTCTGGTGGGCAATCAGCCCCAGCATTTT
once,TRBJ1-2,TRBV7-9,.,CASSFEQASNYGYTF,TGTGCCAGCAGCTTCGAACAGGCATCTAACTATGGCTACACCTTC
.,TRBJ1-3,TRBV18,TRBD1,CASSPTGGENTIYF,TGTGCCAGCTCACCCACAGGGGGTGAAAACACCATATATTTT
few,TRBJ1-2,TRBV27,.,CASRKEGGGYGYTF,TGTGCCAGCAGGAAGGAGGGCGGCGGCTATGGCTACACCTTC
.,TRBJ2-1,TRBV2,.,CASSEGGRSYNEQFF,TGTGCCAGCAGTGAAGGTGGCCGCTCCTACAATGAGCAGTTCTTC
.,TRBJ1-2,TRBV11-2,TRBD1,CASSLGQGYGYTF,TGTGCCAGCAGCTTAGGACAGGGCTATGGCTACACCTTC
.,TRBJ2-5,TRBV5-4,.,CASSSEGISFETQYF,TGTGCCAGCAGCTCGGAGGGAATTAGCTTCGAGACCCAGTACTTC
.,TRBJ2-7,TRBV2,.,CASSDTRWEQYF,TGTGCCAGCAGTGATACACGCTGGGAGCAGTACTTC
.,TRBJ1-2,TRBV18,TRBD1,CASSQGQINYGYTF,TGTGCCAGCTCACAGGGACAGATTAACTATGGCTACACCTTC
.,TRBJ2-2,TRBV4-2,.,CASSQGDLNTGELFF,TGTGCCAGCAGCCAAGGCGACTTGAACACCGGGGAGCTGTTTTTT
.,TRBJ1-1,TRBV6-5,TRBD1,CASSSTHRGENTEAFF,TGTGCCAGCAGTTCAACACACAGGGGAGAGAACACTGAAGCTTTCTTT
.,TRBJ2-7,TRBV7-9,TRBD1,CASSLKGQGAYEQYF,TGTGCCAGCAGCTTAAAAGGACAGGGGGCCTACGAGCAGTACTTC
.,TRBJ2-7,TRBV19,TRBD2,CASSTGLAGGYEQYF,TGTGCCAGTAGTACCGGACTAGCGGGAGGCTACGAGCAGTACTTC
.,TRBJ2-1,TRBV10-3,TRBD2,CAISGTSGNKGSYNEQFF,TGTGCCATCTCCGGCACTAGCGGGAATAAGGGATCATACAATGAGCAGTTCTTC
.,TRBJ2-7,TRBV30,.,CAWSALGLEQYF,TGTGCCTGGAGTGCGCTGGGGCTCGAGCAGTACTTC
.,TRBJ2-1,TRBV27,.,CASSSGGIHNEQFF,TGTGCCAGCAGTTCGGGTGGAATCCACAATGAGCAGTTCTTC
few,TRBJ2-3,TRBV5-1,TRBD1,CASSLARGRGDTQYF,TGCGCCAGCAGCTTGGCCAGGGGGCGAGGAGATACGCAGTATTTT
.,TRBJ1-1,TRBV6-7,.,CASSYTGDLMNTEAFF,TGTGCCAGCAGTTATACAGGAGATCTTATGAACACTGAAGCTTTCTTT
.,TRBJ2-7,TRBV7-9,TRBD1,CASSYRGYEQYF,TGTGCCAGCAGCTACAGGGGCTACGAGCAGTACTTC
few,TRBJ1-2,TRBV29-1,.,CSVTRAEGLSYGYTF,TGCAGCGTCACAAGGGCGGAGGGGCTTAGCTATGGCTACACCTTC
.,TRBJ2-7,TRBV7-9,TRBD2,CASSSHGTSASYEQYF,TGTGCCAGCAGCTCGCACGGGACTAGCGCATCCTACGAGCAGTACTTC
.,TRBJ1-1,TRBV19,.,CASSIRGAVTEAFF,TGTGCCAGTAGTATCCGGGGGGCAGTAACTGAAGCTTTCTTT
many,TRBJ2-7,TRBV28,TRBD2,CASSLLGAGGLYEQYF,TGTGCCAGCAGTTTATTAGGTGCGGGGGGCCTGTACGAGCAGTACTTC
few,TRBJ2-2,TRBV5-7,.,CASSQNTGELFF,TGTGCCAGCAGCCAGAACACCGGGGAGCTGTTTTTT
.,TRBJ2-7,TRBV7-3,TRBD2,CASSPSGGPYEQYF,TGTGCCAGCAGCCCTAGCGGGGGCCCCTACGAGCAGTACTTC
.,TRBJ1-1,TRBV12-5,.,CASGTPAGGYDTEAFF,TGTGCTAGTGGCACCCCCGCAGGCGGGTACGACACTGAAGCTTTCTTT
.,TRBJ1-5,TRBV7-9,.,CASSSSGQPQHF,TGTGCCAGCAGCTCCTCAGGTCAGCCCCAGCATTTT
.,TRBJ2-7,TRBV5-6,TRBD1,CASSRDRSYEQYF,TGTGCCAGCAGCCGGGACAGGTCCTACGAGCAGTACTTC
.,TRBJ2-2,TRBV9,.,CASSVVGRLNTGELFF,TGTGCCAGCAGCGTAGTGGGCAGACTAAACACCGGGGAGCTGTTTTTT
once,TRBJ2-2,TRBV11-3,TRBD1,CASRSSTGAATGELFF,TGTGCCAGCAGGTCTTCGACAGGGGCAGCAACCGGGGAGCTGTTTTTT
.,TRBJ2-3,TRBV14,TRBD2,CASSQTSGLAITDTQYF,TGTGCCAGCAGCCAGACCTCGGGACTAGCGATCACGGATACGCAGTATTTT
.,TRBJ1-1,TRBV3-1/TRBV3-2,TRBD1,CASSKGQGLAEAFF,TGTGCCAGCAGCAAGGGACAGGGGTTGGCTGAAGCTTTCTTT
.,TRBJ2-7,TRBV18,TRBD1,CASSPPGTGGEQYF,TGTGCCAGCTCACCCCCCGGGACAGGGGGCGAGCAGTACTTC
.,TRBJ2-6,TRBV5-1,TRBD2,CASSSGLAGVTGANVLTF,TGCGCCAGCAGCTCCGGTCTAGCGGGAGTTACTGGGGCCAACGTCCTGACTTTC
.,TRBJ1-1,TRBV15,.,CATSRDLNSRNTEAFF,TGTGCCACCAGCAGAGACCTCAACAGTCGCAACACTGAAGCTTTCTTT
.,TRBJ1-1,TRBV12-3/TRBV12-4,.,CASSPQLNTEAFF,TGTGCCAGCAGCCCACAGTTGAACACTGAAGCTTTCTTT
.,TRBJ2-3,TRBV3-1/TRBV3-2,TRBD2,CASSQDIAGATVTDTQYF,TGTGCCAGCAGCCAAGATATAGCGGGAGCGACTGTTACAGATACGCAGTATTTT
.,TRBJ1-3,TRBV9,TRBD1,CASSVAGGAGNTIYF,TGTGCCAGCAGCGTAGCAGGGGGCGCGGGAAACACCATATATTTT
.,TRBJ2-7,TRBV2,TRBD1,CASSRTGGWKEQYF,TGTGCCAGCAGTCGGACAGGGGGGTGGAAAGAGCAGTACTTC
few,TRBJ2-1,TRBV6-5,TRBD1,CASSPWTGGKSEQFF,TGTGCCAGCAGTCCTTGGACAGGGGGGAAAAGTGAGCAGTTCTTC
.,TRBJ1-2,TRBV5-4,.,CASSLDGPSNGDGYTF,TGTGCCAGCAGCTTGGATGGACCTTCGAACGGGGATGGCTACACCTTC
.,TRBJ2-5,TRBV4-2,TRBD2,CASSQGGKDLETQYF,TGTGCCAGCAGCCAGGGAGGGAAGGATTTGGAGACCCAGTACTTC
few,TRBJ1-1,TRBV13,.,CASSLGQNTEAFF,TGTGCCAGCAGCTTGGGACAGAACACTGAAGCTTTCTTT
.,TRBJ2-1,TRBV27,.,CASSLNRGLDFLAGLHEQFF,TGTGCCAGCAGTCTAAACAGGGGGCTTGATTTCCTAGCGGGATTGCATGAGCAGTTCTTC
.,TRBJ1-6,TRBV7-2,.,CASNPGGGVGNSPLHF,TGTGCCAGCAACCCGGGGGGGGGAGTGGGAAATTCACCCCTCCACTTT
.,TRBJ2-1,TRBV3-1/TRBV3-2,TRBD2,CASSQDQGLAGNNEQFF,TGTGCCAGCAGCCAAGATCAGGGACTAGCGGGGAACAATGAGCAGTTCTTC
.,TRBJ1-4,TRBV7-2,TRBD1,CASSLAGTANEKLFF,TGTGCCAGCAGCTTAGCCGGGACAGCTAATGAAAAACTGTTTTTT
.,TRBJ2-1,TRBV7-2,TRBD2,CASSLERRGNYNEQFF,TGTGCCAGCAGCTTAGAACGGCGGGGGAATTACAATGAGCAGTTCTTC
.,TRBJ2-7,TRBV13,.,CASSSPQGYEQYF,TGTGCCAGCAGCTCTCCACAGGGCTACGAGCAGTACTTC